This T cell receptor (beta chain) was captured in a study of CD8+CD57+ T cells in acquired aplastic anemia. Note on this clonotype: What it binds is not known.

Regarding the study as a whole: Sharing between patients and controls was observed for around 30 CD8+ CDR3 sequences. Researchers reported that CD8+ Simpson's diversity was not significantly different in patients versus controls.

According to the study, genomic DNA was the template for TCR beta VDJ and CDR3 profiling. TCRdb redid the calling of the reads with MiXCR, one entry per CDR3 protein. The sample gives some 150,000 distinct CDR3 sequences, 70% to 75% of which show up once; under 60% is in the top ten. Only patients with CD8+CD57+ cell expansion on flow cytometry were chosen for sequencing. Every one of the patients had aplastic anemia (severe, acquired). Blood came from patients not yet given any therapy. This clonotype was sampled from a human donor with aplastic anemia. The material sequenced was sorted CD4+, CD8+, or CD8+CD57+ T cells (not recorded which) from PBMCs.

CDR3 loop: CSARSGGDTAGELFF. The CDR3 coding sequence is TGCAGTGCTAGATCTGGGGGGGACACCGCCGGGGAGCTGTTTTTT. The gene calls are TRBV20-1 and TRBJ2-2; TRBD2 is a possible D gene (7 bases). The CDR3 consists of 15 residues. V shed 2 bases and J shed 6 bases, with 16 bases lying between them. Germline loops: CDR1 DFQATT, CDR2 SNEGSKA (reference sequence).